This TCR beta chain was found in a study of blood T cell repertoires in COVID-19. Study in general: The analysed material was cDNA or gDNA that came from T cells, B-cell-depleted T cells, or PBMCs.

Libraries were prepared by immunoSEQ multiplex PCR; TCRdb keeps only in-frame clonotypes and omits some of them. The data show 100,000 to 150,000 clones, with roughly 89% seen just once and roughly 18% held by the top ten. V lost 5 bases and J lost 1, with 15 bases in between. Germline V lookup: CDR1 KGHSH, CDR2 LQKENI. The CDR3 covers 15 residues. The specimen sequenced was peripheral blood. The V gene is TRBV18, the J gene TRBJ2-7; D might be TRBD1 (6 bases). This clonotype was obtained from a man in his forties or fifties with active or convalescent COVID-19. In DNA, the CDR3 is TGTGCCAGCTCAGGGAGAGGACAGAATTCCTACGAGCAGTACTTC. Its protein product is CASSGRGQNSYEQYF.